Below, 2 T cell receptor beta chains from the same sample are listed, as sequenced in a study of multiple sclerosis patients with progressive multifocal leukoencephalopathy. The protocol was immunoSEQ multiplex PCR, while the TCRdb copy is restricted to in-frame clones and leaves out a portion. Here the sample spans approximately 28,000 clones, about 91% being singletons. As for time point: time of PML onset. The specimen comprised PBMCs, sampled from a patient treated with natalizumab. All receptors derive from a woman in her 40s with progressive multifocal leukoencephalopathy.

The gene calls are TRBV18 and TRBJ2-7; TRBD1 matches 9 bases. The germline V gene has CDR1 KGHSH and CDR2 LQKENI. Losses at the gene ends were 3 bases for V and 6 bases for J; bases not matched to a gene: 9. This CDR3 has 15 amino acids. CDR3 sequence reads: CASSPANLDRGEQYF. The CDR3, as DNA: TGTGCCAGCTCACCTGCTAACCTGGACAGGGGCGAGCAGTACTTC.

The J gene is TRBJ2-7, the V gene TRBV19; TRBD1 matches at 10 bases. Losses at the gene ends were 3 bases for V and 2 bases for J; bases not matched to a gene: 7. Germline V lookup: CDR1 LNHDA, CDR2 SQIVND (reference sequence). CDR3 length equals 16 residues. The CDR3 DNA is TGTGCCAGTAGTATTACGGGACAGGGGAACCCCTACGAGCAGTACTTC. Residues: CASSITGQGNPYEQYF.